This T cell receptor (beta chain) emerged from a study of T cell changes during pregnancy in multiple sclerosis (dated by TCRdb to between 2018 and 2021). Concerning the study at large: In women with multiple sclerosis, the researchers looked at how the T cell repertoire shifted as pregnancy progressed.

There are 15 amino acids in the CDR3, from cysteine to phenylalanine inclusive. The CDR3 DNA has 45 bases and is translated from base 1. The germline V end is reduced by 5 bases and the J end by 5 bases; junction bases left unmatched: 11. CDR1 and CDR2 are drawn from the germline V gene (reference sequence): LNHDA, SQIVND. As for this clone: Its antigen remains unidentified. No quality values exist for individual bases; no much larger clone is one base distant.

Libraries were constructed by the immunoSEQ multiplex PCR assay. Imported from immuneACCESS, the table was reduced by TCRdb to in-frame sequences with V and J called. These copies leave out some clones; in studies compared against another copy, an unresolved V gene accounts for under half, and the cause of the remainder is not known. Here the sample has more than 80,000 clones; approximately 90% occur a single time. The biggest ten clones account for roughly 3.5% of the sample. The TCR sequence derives from a female donor in good health, serving as a control in a pregnancy study. Some clones in this sample may be carry-over from other donors' samples. The rearrangement combines TRBV19 with TRBJ2-5; 7 junctional bases match TRBD2. Material: PBMCs, obtained in the first trimester of pregnancy. The CDR3: CASSPRRREGETQYF. The DNA sequence follows: TGTGCCAGTAGTCCCCGGAGGAGGGAGGGGGAGACCCAGTACTTC.